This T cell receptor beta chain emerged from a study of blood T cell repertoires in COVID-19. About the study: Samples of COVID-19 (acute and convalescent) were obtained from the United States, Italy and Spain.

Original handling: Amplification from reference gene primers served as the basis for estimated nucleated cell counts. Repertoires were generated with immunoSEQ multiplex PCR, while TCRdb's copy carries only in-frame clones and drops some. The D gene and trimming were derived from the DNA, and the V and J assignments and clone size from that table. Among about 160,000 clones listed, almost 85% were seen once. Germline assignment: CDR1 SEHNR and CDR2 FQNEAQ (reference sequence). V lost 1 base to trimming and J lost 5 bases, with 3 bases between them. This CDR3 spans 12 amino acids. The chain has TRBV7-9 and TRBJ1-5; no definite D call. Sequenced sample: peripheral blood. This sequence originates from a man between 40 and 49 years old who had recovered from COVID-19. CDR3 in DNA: TGTGCCAGCAGCTTAGGAGATCAGCCCCAGCATTTT. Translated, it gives CASSLGDQPQHF.